This T cell receptor (beta chain) came from a study of cytomegalovirus exposure and HLA in healthy donors. Study-wide results and caveats: A missense variant in DCLRE1C was later tied to TCR beta V- and J-gene trimming.

V dropped 5 bases and J dropped 3 bases, with 15 bases sitting between them. CDR3 length: 14 residues. Germline CDR1 reads SGHDT; CDR2 reads YYEEEE. The PCR contained 60 Vbeta and 13 Jbeta primers. Profiled with immunoSEQ multiplex PCR; TCRdb holds only in-frame clones, not every one. This repertoire shows approximately 150,000 clones, 70% to 80% found once; its top ten account for over 1.1%. This clone was detected a few times. Antigen unknown. The donors (healthy individuals) were bone marrow donors. Though probably carrying unrecorded immune exposures, donors were nominally healthy at sampling. The clonotype comes from a man between 60 and 70 years old in good health and CMV-seronegative. The sequencing sample was made of PBMCs. V is TRBV5-6 and J is TRBJ2-7; tentatively, D is TRBD2 (6 bases). The CDR3 DNA follows: TGTGCCAGCAGGACGGAGGGTTCTCTCTACGAGCAGTACTTC. Its protein product is CASRTEGSLYEQYF. Full variable domain (missing parts from reference TRBV5-6 and TRBJ2-7): DAGVTQSPTHLIKTRGQQVTLRCSPKSGHDTVSWYQQALGQGPQFIFQYYEEEERQRGNFPDRFSGHQFPNYSSELNVNALLLGDSALYLCASRTEGSLYEQYFGPGTRLTVT.